The subject of this entry is one T cell receptor (beta chain). Its antigen is not identified. Germline V gene lookup returns CDR1 SEHNR and CDR2 FQNEAQ (reference sequence). CDR3 size: 12 residues. V was pared by 3 bases and J by 6 bases, with 6 bases between. The data were obtained in a study of PD-1 blockade in classical Hodgkin lymphoma. Looking at the study overall: Patients in the cohort were put on intravenous nivolumab, 3 mg/kg every 2 weeks. Study-wide results and caveats: A reduction in baseline TCR diversity was reportedly seen in newly diagnosed patients relative to healthy donors. In CD4+ cells, TCR diversity went up significantly by C4D1, but in CD8+ cells it did not.

Some clones are missing from TCRdb's copy, which holds only in-frame ones; the method was immunoSEQ multiplex PCR. This table holds tens of thousands of clones, 60% to 85% found once. Each patient experienced a relapse that followed autologous stem cell transplantation, and brentuximab vedotin exposure varied. The sequence was obtained from a human donor with classical Hodgkin lymphoma. The sample consisted of peripheral blood mononuclear cells (PBMCs), taken before the second cycle of nivolumab. The chain has TRBV7-9 and TRBJ1-5; D uncertain. For the CDR3, the DNA is TGTGCCAGCAGCTTTCTTGGTCAGCCCCAGCATTTT. Translation: CASSFLGQPQHF.